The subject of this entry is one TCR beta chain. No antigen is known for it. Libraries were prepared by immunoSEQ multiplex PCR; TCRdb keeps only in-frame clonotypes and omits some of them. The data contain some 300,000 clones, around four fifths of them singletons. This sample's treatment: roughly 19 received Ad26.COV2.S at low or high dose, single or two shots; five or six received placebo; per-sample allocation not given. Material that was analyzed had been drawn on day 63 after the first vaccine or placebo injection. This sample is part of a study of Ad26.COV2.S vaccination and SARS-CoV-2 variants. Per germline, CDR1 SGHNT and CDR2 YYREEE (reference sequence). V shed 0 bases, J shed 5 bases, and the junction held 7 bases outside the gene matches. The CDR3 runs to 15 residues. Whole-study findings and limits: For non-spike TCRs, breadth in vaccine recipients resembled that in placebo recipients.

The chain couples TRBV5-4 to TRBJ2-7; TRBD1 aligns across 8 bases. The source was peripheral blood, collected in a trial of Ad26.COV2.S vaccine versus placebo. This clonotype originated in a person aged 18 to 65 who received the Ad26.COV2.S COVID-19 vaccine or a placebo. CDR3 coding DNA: TGTGCCAGCAGCTTGGGAGACAGGGGCTTTCACGAGCAGTACTTC. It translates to CASSLGDRGFHEQYF.